A single sample is the source of the 25 T cell receptor beta chains below, sequenced in a study of blood T cell repertoires in COVID-19. The table came from immunoSEQ multiplex PCR; TCRdb's copy has only in-frame clones and leaves some out. The sample shows hundreds of thousands of clones, 87% of them seen only once. The specimen sequenced was peripheral blood. The receptors derive from a man aged 55-75 years who had recovered from COVID-19.

The genes are TRBV28 and TRBJ2-4, with 7 bases that match TRBD2. CDR1 is MDHEN, CDR2 SYDVKM, per germline. The length of the CDR3 is 15 residues. The junction had 8 bases not matched to a gene; V was cut back by 7 bases and J by 2 bases. DNA for the CDR3: TGTGCCAGCACCTCCGGGGGAGGGACCAAAAACATTCAGTACTTC. It codes for CASTSGGGTKNIQYF.

V and J are TRBV9 and TRBJ2-5, with TRBD2 matching over 9 bases. V dropped 4 bases and J dropped 2; count of bases not matched to a gene: 3. CDR3 length: 14 amino acids. Looked up from germline, CDR1 is SGDLS and CDR2 is YYNGEE. CDR3 bases: TGTGCCAGCAGCCAGCGGGGGGTTCAAGAGACCCAGTACTTC. Its translation is CASSQRGVQETQYF.

This clone was picked up one time. The chain has TRBV24-1 and TRBJ1-5; the match to TRBD1 covers 7 bases. Germline CDR1 is KGHDR and CDR2 is SFDVKD. V was clipped by 4 bases and J by 3 bases; unmatched bases: 5. This CDR3 has 15 residues. DNA of the CDR3: TGTGCCACCAGTGACCCGACAGGGTACAATCAGCCCCAGCATTTT. Its translation is CATSDPTGYNQPQHF.

The rearrangement joins TRBV19 to TRBJ1-2; a possible D gene is TRBD1 (5 bases). V was cut by 6 bases and J by 1 base, with 9 bases left in between. The CDR3 is made up of 13 amino acids. Germline V lookup: CDR1 LNHDA, CDR2 SQIVND (reference sequence). CDR3 DNA: TGTGCCAGTAGCCCTGACAGTAACTATGGCTACACCTTC. Residues: CASSPDSNYGYTF.

This clone has a handful of counts. The chain carries TRBV7-2 and TRBJ1-5; 7 bases fit TRBD1. V lost 4 bases to trimming and J lost 0 bases; unmatched junction nucleotides: 12. The germline V gene has CDR1 SGHTA and CDR2 FQGNSA. The CDR3 loop spans 18 amino acids. CDR3 coding DNA: TGTGCCAGCAGCTCTTGGGGACAGCCTGCCTATAGCAATCAGCCCCAGCATTTT. Translation: CASSSWGQPAYSNQPQHF.

The chain employs TRBV5-1 and TRBJ2-2, with 7 nucleotides matching TRBD2. The germline V gene has CDR1 SGHRS and CDR2 YFSETQ. This CDR3 is 14 amino acids long. The V gene end was trimmed by 2 bases and the J gene end by 6 bases; junction bases not matched to a gene: 4. In nucleotides, the CDR3 is TGCGCCAGCAGCTTTTCGACTAGCCCCGGGGAGCTGTTTTTT. Residues: CASSFSTSPGELFF.

In its sample, this clone was seen once. The sample carries other DNA sequences with the same CDR3. J is TRBJ1-1 and V is TRBV27, with 7 bases that match TRBD1. The CDR3 length is 13 residues. The junction had 0 bases not matched to a gene; V was cut back by 4 bases and J by 1 base. CDR1 MNHEY and CDR2 SMNVEV come from the germline V gene (reference sequence). CDR3 sequence reads: CASSYRGNTEAFF. CDR3 DNA sequence: TGTGCCAGCAGTTACAGGGGGAACACTGAAGCTTTCTTT.

The gene calls are TRBV7-2 and TRBJ1-5; 9 nucleotides align to TRBD1. The CDR3 runs 14 residues. From germline, CDR1 is SGHTA and CDR2 FQGNSA. The ends lost 4 bases at V and 6 bases at J; junction bases unmatched: 4. The CDR3 region is CASSWTGAGQPQHF. In nucleotides, the CDR3 is TGTGCCAGCAGCTGGACAGGGGCGGGTCAGCCCCAGCATTTT.

This rearrangement joins TRBV7-8 to TRBJ2-3, with a possible D match to TRBD1 (5 bases). The CDR3 runs 16 residues. Trimming left V 1 base short and J 5 bases short, with 16 bases between. Germline values: CDR1 SGHVS, CDR2 FQNEAQ. The CDR3 spells CASSLVRKGPEDTQYF. Written as DNA, the CDR3 is TGTGCCAGCAGCTTAGTTAGGAAGGGGCCTGAAGATACGCAGTATTTT.

V is TRBV14 and J is TRBJ1-1; 9 nucleotides line up with TRBD1. The CDR3 spans 15 residues. Unmatched junction bases numbered 9, after V lost 5 bases and J lost 5 bases. The germline V gene encodes CDR1 SGHDN and CDR2 FVKESK. CDR3 in DNA: TGTGCCAGCAGCTCCCGGACAGGGGAGTATACTGAAGCTTTCTTT. Translated, it gives CASSSRTGEYTEAFF.

The chain links TRBV27 to TRBJ1-5, with TRBD1 identical over 8 bases. CDR1 is MNHEY, CDR2 SMNVEV, per germline (reference sequence). Trimming cost V 5 bases and J 4 bases; bases outside gene matches: 7. The CDR3 loop spans 15 amino acids. As DNA, the CDR3 is TGTGCCAGCAGTGTACAGGGGGGACTTAATCAGCCCCAGCATTTT. This gives the protein CASSVQGGLNQPQHF.

The chain recombines TRBV27 with TRBJ1-2; possibly TRBD1 for D (5 bases). V was trimmed by 2 bases and J by 6 bases, leaving 13 bases between them. The CDR3 length is 14 residues. Germline assignment: CDR1 MNHEY and CDR2 SMNVEV (reference sequence). CDR3: CASSLRGGAHGYTF. As DNA, the CDR3 is TGTGCCAGCAGTTTACGCGGAGGGGCTCATGGCTACACCTTC.

J is TRBJ1-5 and V is TRBV6-2 or TRBV6-3, with 9 bases identical to TRBD1. The V gene end was trimmed by 5 bases and the J gene end by 7 bases; junction bases not matched to a gene: 6. This CDR3 contains 14 residues. Per germline, CDR1 MNHEY and CDR2 SVGEGT. Written as DNA, the CDR3 is TGTGCCAGCAGTAATACAGGGGGCTGGCAGCCCCAGCATTTT. Protein sequence: CASSNTGGWQPQHF.

In this sample, this clone turned up once. The chain links TRBV7-9 to TRBJ2-3, with 9 bases that match TRBD2. Germline V gene lookup returns CDR1 SEHNR and CDR2 FQNEAQ (reference sequence). This CDR3 has 14 residues. V was clipped by 5 bases and J by 4 bases; unmatched bases: 4. CDR3 loop: CASSLGLAADTQYF. CDR3 nucleotide sequence: TGTGCCAGCAGCCTGGGACTAGCTGCAGATACGCAGTATTTT.

The chain carries TRBV12-5 and TRBJ1-4; weak D call: TRBD1 (5 bases). V lost 1 base, J lost 2 bases, and 5 bases lay in between. The CDR3 runs 14 residues. CDR1 and CDR2 from the germline V gene are LGHNT and FRNRAP. CDR3 nucleotides: TGTGCTAGTGGTTTGGGGGGCACTAATGAAAAACTGTTTTTT. Translating gives CASGLGGTNEKLFF.

The chain couples TRBV28 to TRBJ1-6; D might be TRBD1 (5 bases). The CDR3 spans 15 residues. Germline-derived CDR1 and CDR2 are MDHEN and SYDVKM. V was clipped by 3 bases and J by 8 bases, with 14 bases between them. CDR3 nucleotide sequence: TGTGCCAGCAGTTTGGCGGGGACGTCCCATTCACCCCTCCACTTT. Its protein product is CASSLAGTSHSPLHF.

This rearrangement joins TRBV24-1 to TRBJ2-5; 9 bases map to TRBD1. The length of the CDR3 is 16 residues. The germline CDR1 and CDR2 sequences are KGHDR and SFDVKD. The V and J ends lost 4 bases and 5 bases, in that order; junction bases with no gene match: 10. The CDR3 DNA sequence: TGTGCCACCAGTGACCCTGCACAGGGGGCTGGGGAGACCCAGTACTTC. Translating it yields CATSDPAQGAGETQYF.

The chain is built from TRBV9 and TRBJ2-3; D is unresolved. This CDR3 has 15 residues. V lost 0 bases and J 2 bases, leaving 10 bases between the germline ends. In germline, CDR1 is SGDLS, CDR2 YYNGEE. The CDR3: CASSVGGSYTDTQYF. The CDR3 DNA sequence: TGTGCCAGCAGCGTAGGTGGCTCGTACACAGATACGCAGTATTTT.

The chain uses TRBV6-5 and TRBJ1-5; TRBD1 matches 7 bases. With V trimmed by 4 bases and J by 4 bases, 4 bases remained unmatched. Per the germline V gene, CDR1 is MNHEY and CDR2 is SVGAGI. The CDR3 is 14 amino acids. The chain's CDR3 is CASSSKTGNQPQHF. In nucleotides, the CDR3 is TGTGCCAGCAGTTCGAAGACAGGGAATCAGCCCCAGCATTTT.

The rearrangement uses TRBV6-6 and TRBJ1-3; D is ambiguous. Germline V gene data show CDR1 as MNHNY and CDR2 as SVGAGI (reference sequence). This CDR3 region has 13 residues. Trimming stripped 10 bases from V and 0 bases from J, with 10 bases between. The CDR3 spells CATLFFSGNTIYF. The CDR3 coding sequence is TGTGCCACCCTTTTCTTCTCTGGAAACACCATATATTTT.

The chain recombines TRBV10-3 with TRBJ2-7, with TRBD1 matching 7 bases. Unmatched junction bases numbered 4, after V lost 5 bases and J lost 3 bases. The CDR3 runs 13 residues. Germline lookup yields CDR1 ENHRY and CDR2 SYGVKD. The CDR3 DNA is TGTGCCATCAGTCGACAGGGCATCTACGAGCAGTACGTC. Amino acids: CAISRQGIYEQYV.

This clone was found once. V usage is TRBV5-4 and J usage is TRBJ2-2; D not certain. V dropped 2 bases and J dropped 7 bases, with 3 bases sitting between them. CDR3 length: 11 residues. Per the germline V gene, CDR1 is SGHNT and CDR2 is YYREEE (reference sequence). The CDR3 DNA sequence: TGTGCCAGCAGCTTTAACGGGGAGCTGTTTTTT. Protein sequence: CASSFNGELFF.

The chain uses TRBV28 and TRBJ2-7, with 7 bases fitting TRBD1. Trimming at V came to 3 bases and at J to 9 bases, leaving 11 bases not matched to a gene. This CDR3 is built from 14 residues. Germline-derived CDR1 and CDR2 are MDHEN and SYDVKM. Written as DNA, the CDR3 is TGTGCCAGCAGTTTGGCGGCAGGGGGTTGGGGGCAGTACTTC. It is translated as CASSLAAGGWGQYF.

This chain connects TRBV6-5 to TRBJ2-5; D gene uncertain. V was clipped by 7 bases and J by 2 bases, with 14 bases between them. The CDR3 is 14 amino acids. CDR1 and CDR2 from the germline V gene are MNHEY and SVGAGI. The CDR3 sequence: CASTSGTSQETQYF. The DNA of the CDR3 is TGTGCCAGCACCTCAGGTACTTCGCAAGAGACCCAGTACTTC.

The CDR3 nucleotides read TGTGCCAGCAGCCCTGACCCGACAACCTATGGCTACACCTTC. Translated: CASSPDPTTYGYTF. The gene calls are TRBV9 and TRBJ1-2; D unresolved. Deletions cut 4 bases from V and 4 bases from J, with 14 bases between. Germline loops: CDR1 SGDLS, CDR2 YYNGEE. CDR3 length equals 14 residues. Complete variable domain (other parts from reference TRBV9 and TRBJ1-2): DSGVTQTPKHLITATGQRVTLRCSPRSGDLSVYWYQQSLDQGLQFLIQYYNGEERAKGNILERFSAQQFPDLHSELNLSSLELGDSALYFCASSPDPTTYGYTFGSGTRLTVV.